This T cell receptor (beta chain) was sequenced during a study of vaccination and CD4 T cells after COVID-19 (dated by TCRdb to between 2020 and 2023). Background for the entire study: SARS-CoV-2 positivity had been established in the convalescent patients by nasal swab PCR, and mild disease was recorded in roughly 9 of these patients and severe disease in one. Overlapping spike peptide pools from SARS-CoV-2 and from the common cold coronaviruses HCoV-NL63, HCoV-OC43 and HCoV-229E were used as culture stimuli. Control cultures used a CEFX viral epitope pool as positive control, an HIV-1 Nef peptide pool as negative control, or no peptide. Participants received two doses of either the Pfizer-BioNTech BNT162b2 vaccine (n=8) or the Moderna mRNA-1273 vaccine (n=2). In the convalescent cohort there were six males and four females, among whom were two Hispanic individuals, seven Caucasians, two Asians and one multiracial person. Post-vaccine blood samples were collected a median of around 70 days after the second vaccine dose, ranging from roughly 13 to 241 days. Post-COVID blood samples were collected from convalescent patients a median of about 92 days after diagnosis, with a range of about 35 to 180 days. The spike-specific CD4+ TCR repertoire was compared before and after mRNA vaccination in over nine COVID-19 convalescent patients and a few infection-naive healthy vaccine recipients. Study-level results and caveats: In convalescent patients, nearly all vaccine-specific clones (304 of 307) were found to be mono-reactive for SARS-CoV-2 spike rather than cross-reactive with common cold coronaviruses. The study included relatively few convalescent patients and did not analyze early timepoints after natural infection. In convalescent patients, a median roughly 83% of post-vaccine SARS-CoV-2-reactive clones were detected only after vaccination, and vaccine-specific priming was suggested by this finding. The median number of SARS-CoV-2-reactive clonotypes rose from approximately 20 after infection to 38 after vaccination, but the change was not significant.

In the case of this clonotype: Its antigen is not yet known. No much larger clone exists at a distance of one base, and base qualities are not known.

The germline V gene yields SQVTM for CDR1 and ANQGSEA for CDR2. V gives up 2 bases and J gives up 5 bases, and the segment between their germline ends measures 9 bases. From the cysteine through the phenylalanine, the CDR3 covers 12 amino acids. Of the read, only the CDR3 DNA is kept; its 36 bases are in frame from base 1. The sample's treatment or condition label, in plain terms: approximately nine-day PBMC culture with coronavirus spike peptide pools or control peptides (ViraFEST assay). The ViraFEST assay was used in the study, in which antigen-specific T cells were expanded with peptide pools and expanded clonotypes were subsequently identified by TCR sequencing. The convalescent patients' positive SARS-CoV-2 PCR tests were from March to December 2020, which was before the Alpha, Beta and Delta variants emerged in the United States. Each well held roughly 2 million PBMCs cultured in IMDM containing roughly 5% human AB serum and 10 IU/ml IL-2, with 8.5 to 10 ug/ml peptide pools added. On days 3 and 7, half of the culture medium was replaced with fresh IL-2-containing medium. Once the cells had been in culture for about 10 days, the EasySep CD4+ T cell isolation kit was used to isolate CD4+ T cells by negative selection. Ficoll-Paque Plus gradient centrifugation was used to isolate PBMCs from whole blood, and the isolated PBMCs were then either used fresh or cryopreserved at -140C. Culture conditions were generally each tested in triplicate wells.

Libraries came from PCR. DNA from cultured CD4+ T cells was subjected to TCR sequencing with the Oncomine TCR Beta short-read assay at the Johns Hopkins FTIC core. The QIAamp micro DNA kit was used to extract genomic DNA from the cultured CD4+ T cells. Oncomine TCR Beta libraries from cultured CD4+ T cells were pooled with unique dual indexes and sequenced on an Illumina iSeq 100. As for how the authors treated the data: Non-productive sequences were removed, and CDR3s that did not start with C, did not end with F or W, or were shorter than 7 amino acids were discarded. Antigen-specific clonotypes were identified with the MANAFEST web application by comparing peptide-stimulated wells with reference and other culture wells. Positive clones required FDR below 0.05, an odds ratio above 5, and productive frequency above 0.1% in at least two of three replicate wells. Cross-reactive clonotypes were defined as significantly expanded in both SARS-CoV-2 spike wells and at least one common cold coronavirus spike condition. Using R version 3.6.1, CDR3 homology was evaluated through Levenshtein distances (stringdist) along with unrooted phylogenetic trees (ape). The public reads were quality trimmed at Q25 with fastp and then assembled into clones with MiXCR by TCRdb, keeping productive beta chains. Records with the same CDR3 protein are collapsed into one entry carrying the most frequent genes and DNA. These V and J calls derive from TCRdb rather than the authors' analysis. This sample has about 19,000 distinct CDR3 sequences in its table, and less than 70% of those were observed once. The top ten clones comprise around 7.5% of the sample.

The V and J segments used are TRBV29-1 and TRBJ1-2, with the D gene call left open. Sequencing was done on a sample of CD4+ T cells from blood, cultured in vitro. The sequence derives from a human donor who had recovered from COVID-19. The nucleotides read TGCAGCGTTGAAAAAGTCGGGTATGGCTACACCTTC. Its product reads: CSVEKVGYGYTF.